Reported below is one T cell receptor (beta chain). The entry originates in a study of PD-L1 blockade in urothelial cancer. The table came from immunoSEQ multiplex PCR; TCRdb's copy has only in-frame clones and leaves some out. Of tens of thousands of clones detected, more than 70% appear once; the ten largest clones hold under 2%. Time point reported: peripheral blood 6 weeks after treatment start. The sequence came from a man in his 70s with urothelial cancer. Source: PBMCs, taken around atezolizumab (anti-PD-L1) treatment.

The CDR3 coding sequence is TGTGCCAGCAGTTACTCGGACAGGGGCGGGAATCAGCCCCAGCATTTT. It translates to CASSYSDRGGNQPQHF. The gene calls are TRBV6-6 and TRBJ1-5; 9 bases line up with TRBD1. The trim removed 0 bases at V and 4 bases at J, leaving 4 bases unmatched. This CDR3 is built from 16 residues. The germline V gene has CDR1 MNHNY and CDR2 SVGAGI (reference sequence).